The 12 T cell receptor beta chains below come from one sample, sequenced in a study of T cell repertoires in cytomegalovirus infection. TCRdb redid the calling of the reads with MiXCR, one entry per CDR3 protein. The table includes roughly 720,000 distinct CDR3 sequences, 35% to 45% detected once. The sample was PBMCs. The receptors come from a human donor in good health (CMV status not recorded). Some clones in this sample may be carry-over from other donors' samples.

The table lists this clonotype with many counts. V gene TRBV6-6 combines with J gene TRBJ1-6; possible D gene TRBD1, 5 bases. CDR3 length: 14 residues. CDR1 and CDR2 (germline): MNHNY, SVGAGI (reference sequence). Trimming removed 3 bases from V and 8 bases from J, with 11 bases in between. CDR3 sequence reads: CASSYVGTDSPLHF. The CDR3 region has the DNA TGTGCCAGCAGTTATGTGGGGACTGATTCACCCCTCCACTTT.

This chain's CDR3 is CASSRGLAGIAQDTQYF. The CDR3 DNA is TGCGCCAGCAGTCGGGGACTAGCGGGGATAGCACAGGATACGCAGTATTTT. V and J are TRBV10-2 and TRBJ2-3; 13 positions match TRBD2. V trimming: 5 bases; J trimming: 6 bases; junction bases outside the gene matches: 11. Germline lookup yields CDR1 WSHSY and CDR2 SAAADI. The CDR3 has 17 amino acids.

This clonotype showed up many times. The V gene is TRBV28, the J gene TRBJ2-7; perhaps TRBD2 as D (5 bases). Germline loops: CDR1 MDHEN, CDR2 SYDVKM. The CDR3 runs 11 residues. The germline V and J ends were trimmed by 8 bases and 0 bases, with 5 bases remaining between them. The CDR3 loop is CASRDSYEQYF. CDR3 coding DNA: TGTGCCAGCCGGGACTCCTACGAGCAGTACTTC.

V usage is TRBV28 and J usage is TRBJ2-2, with 10 bases lining up with TRBD2. CDR3 length: 16 amino acids. Germline CDR1 reads MDHEN; CDR2 reads SYDVKM. The V gene end was trimmed by 6 bases and the J gene end by 5 bases; junction bases not matched to a gene: 9. The CDR3 nucleotides are TGTGCCAGCAGCCTATGGAGCGGGGGGGCAACCGGGGAGCTGTTTTTT. Translation: CASSLWSGGATGELFF.

The chain carries TRBV7-9 and TRBJ1-3; TRBD1 is a possible D gene (5 bases). The CDR3 has 15 residues. Trimming pared 1 base from V and 4 bases from J, leaving 11 bases between. Germline V lookup: CDR1 SEHNR, CDR2 FQNEAQ (reference sequence). Here the CDR3 reads CASSLEWGKGNTIYF. The CDR3 nucleotides read TGTGCCAGCAGCTTAGAATGGGGGAAAGGAAACACCATATATTTT.

This clonotype has more than one count but fewer than ten. The chain has TRBV5-1 and TRBJ2-7; 7 nucleotides align to TRBD2. The germline V gene encodes CDR1 SGHRS and CDR2 YFSETQ. V lost 0 bases to trimming and J lost 0 bases; unmatched junction nucleotides: 3. This CDR3 comprises 15 residues. In DNA form, the CDR3 reads TGCGCCAGCAGCTTGGAGTGGGGGGGCTCCTACGAGCAGTACTTC. Its protein is CASSLEWGGSYEQYF.

This clonotype has a handful of counts. The rearrangement joins TRBV6-1 to TRBJ2-7; possibly TRBD1 for D (7 bases). The length of the CDR3 is 15 residues. Germline loops: CDR1 MNHNS, CDR2 SASEGT. V gave up 7 bases and J gave up 0 bases, with 16 bases separating them. CDR3 loop: CASKYWRDSSYEQYF. As DNA, the CDR3 is TGTGCCAGCAAATACTGGAGGGACAGCTCCTACGAGCAGTACTTC.

The chain combines TRBV4-2 with TRBJ2-6; the match to TRBD1 covers 7 bases. CDR1 is LGHNA, CDR2 YNFKEQ, per germline. This CDR3 contains 19 residues. V lost 0 bases, J lost 0 bases, and 8 bases stayed unmatched. CDR3 residues: CASSQDRDSHLSGANVLTF. For the CDR3, the DNA is TGTGCCAGCAGCCAAGACCGGGACAGCCACCTCTCTGGGGCCAACGTCCTGACTTTC.

This clonotype has only a few counts. The chain carries TRBV2 and TRBJ1-5; tentative D call: TRBD1 (5 bases). The V gene lost 7 bases and the J gene lost 7 bases, with 17 bases spanning the gap. This CDR3 is 14 amino acids long. Germline-derived CDR1 and CDR2 are SNHLY and FYNNEI. CDR3 nucleotides: TGTGCCAGCACCCCAAGCGGGGGGGACCAGCCCCAGCATTTT. Protein product: CASTPSGGDQPQHF.

This chain uses TRBV11-2 with TRBJ1-1; D remains unclear. The CDR3 contains 13 residues. V lost 3 bases and J 11 bases, leaving 16 bases between the germline ends. CDR1 is SGHAT and CDR2 is FQNNGV in the germline V gene. The CDR3 is CASSFDLSTWAFF. Here the CDR3 DNA reads TGTGCCAGCAGCTTTGACTTATCCACTTGGGCTTTCTTT.

The genes are TRBV5-4 and TRBJ1-2; 9 bases line up with TRBD1. J was trimmed by 8 bases and V by 0 bases; bases with no gene match: 11. CDR3 length equals 16 residues. In germline, CDR1 is SGHNT, CDR2 YYREEE (reference sequence). The CDR3 reads CASSLGGLQGARGYTF. The CDR3 bases are TGTGCCAGCAGCTTGGGGGGCCTACAGGGGGCGCGGGGCTACACCTTC.

This clonotype was seen more than once but under ten times. The chain is built from TRBV20-1 and TRBJ2-7; 7 positions agree with TRBD2. Trimming removed 3 bases from V and 3 bases from J; junction bases left unmatched: 8. The CDR3 is 14 amino acids. Germline values: CDR1 DFQATT, CDR2 SNEGSKA (reference sequence). The CDR3 region is CSASKAGLNYEQYF. The CDR3 DNA reads as TGCAGTGCTAGCAAAGCGGGGTTAAACTACGAGCAGTACTTC.